These T cell receptor beta chains were read from a single sample in a study of T cells in Graves' hyperthyroidism and ophthalmopathy. TCRdb redid the calling of the multiplex PCR reads with MiXCR, one entry per CDR3 protein. The sample lists about 770,000 distinct CDR3 sequences, 18% occurring once. Sample: blood. These receptor sequences come from a woman between 50 and 59 years old with Graves' hyperthyroidism that later progressed to Graves' ophthalmopathy. Each CDR3 is given with its conserved first and last residue. Each record gives: V gene, clone size, J gene, D gene, CDR3 length, CDR3 DNA, CDR3 protein. A D gene is named only where the DNA matches it firmly. Clone sizes are given selectively: once, few, many, or a class where the clone is expanded.

v_gene: TRBV29-1; abundance: .; j_gene: TRBJ1-2; d_gene: .; len: 10; CDR3nt: TGCAGCGTGACCGCGGAGAGCTACACCTTC; CDR3aa: CSVTAESYTF
v_gene: TRBV19; abundance: once; j_gene: TRBJ1-4; d_gene: .; len: 15; CDR3nt: TGTGCCAGTAGTATCGGAGGGGGGGAATGGGAAAAACTGTTTTTT; CDR3aa: CASSIGGGEWEKLFF
v_gene: TRBV7-9; abundance: few; j_gene: TRBJ1-1; d_gene: .; len: 14; CDR3nt: TGTGCCAGCATCAAGGAGGGGGTTAACACTGAAGCTTTCTTT; CDR3aa: CASIKEGVNTEAFF
v_gene: TRBV6-1; abundance: many; j_gene: TRBJ1-1; d_gene: .; len: 14; CDR3nt: TGTGCCAGCAGTGATCTTTGGGCTTCGGATGAAGCTTTCTTT; CDR3aa: CASSDLWASDEAFF
v_gene: TRBV4-1; abundance: .; j_gene: TRBJ1-1; d_gene: .; len: 14; CDR3nt: TGCGCCAGCAGCCAAGCGCACCGGAACACTGAAGCTTTCTTT; CDR3aa: CASSQAHRNTEAFF
v_gene: TRBV20-1; abundance: few; j_gene: TRBJ2-3; d_gene: TRBD2; len: 14; CDR3nt: TGCAGTGCTTTCTTAGCGGGCCACACAGATACGCAGTATTTT; CDR3aa: CSAFLAGHTDTQYF
v_gene: TRBV7-2; abundance: many; j_gene: TRBJ1-2; d_gene: .; len: 14; CDR3nt: TGTGCCAGCAGCTTAGTTCCGATAGGGAATGGCTACACCTTC; CDR3aa: CASSLVPIGNGYTF
v_gene: TRBV5-1; abundance: few; j_gene: TRBJ1-5; d_gene: .; len: 17; CDR3nt: TGCGCCAGCACCGCTTCCCCTGCAGGGTTATCCAATCAGCCCCAGCATTTT; CDR3aa: CASTASPAGLSNQPQHF
v_gene: TRBV20-1; abundance: .; j_gene: TRBJ2-5; d_gene: .; len: 12; CDR3nt: TGCAGCGTCGCGTGGGGCGGCGGGACCCAGTACTTC; CDR3aa: CSVAWGGGTQYF
v_gene: TRBV5-4; abundance: .; j_gene: TRBJ1-2; d_gene: TRBD1; len: 15; CDR3nt: TGTGCCAGCAGCTTGGAGGGGGCGCGGGTCTATGGCTACACCTTC; CDR3aa: CASSLEGARVYGYTF
v_gene: TRBV7-8; abundance: few; j_gene: TRBJ1-2; d_gene: .; len: 14; CDR3nt: TGTGCCAGCAGCCCCGGGGGGGGATTCTATGGCTACACCTTC; CDR3aa: CASSPGGGFYGYTF
v_gene: TRBV10-3; abundance: many; j_gene: TRBJ2-7; d_gene: .; len: 14; CDR3nt: TGTGCCTCCACCTCTAGAAGCGAGTCCTACGAGCAGTACTTC; CDR3aa: CASTSRSESYEQYF
v_gene: TRBV7-9; abundance: many; j_gene: TRBJ2-5; d_gene: .; len: 15; CDR3nt: TGTGCCAGCAGCTTATTAGCAGGGCGTTTGGAGACCCAGTACTTC; CDR3aa: CASSLLAGRLETQYF
v_gene: TRBV7-9; abundance: .; j_gene: TRBJ2-5; d_gene: .; len: 13; CDR3nt: TGTGCCAGCAGCTTTGGGGAAGGGGGGACCCAGTACTTC; CDR3aa: CASSFGEGGTQYF
v_gene: TRBV7-8; abundance: many; j_gene: TRBJ1-1; d_gene: .; len: 16; CDR3nt: TGTGCCAGCAGCTTACCCCTTGTTAGCGGGAACACTGAAGCTTTCTTT; CDR3aa: CASSLPLVSGNTEAFF
v_gene: TRBV7-8; abundance: .; j_gene: TRBJ1-6; d_gene: .; len: 13; CDR3nt: TGTGCCAGCAGATTCCCGACCCCTTCACCCCTCCACTTT; CDR3aa: CASRFPTPSPLHF